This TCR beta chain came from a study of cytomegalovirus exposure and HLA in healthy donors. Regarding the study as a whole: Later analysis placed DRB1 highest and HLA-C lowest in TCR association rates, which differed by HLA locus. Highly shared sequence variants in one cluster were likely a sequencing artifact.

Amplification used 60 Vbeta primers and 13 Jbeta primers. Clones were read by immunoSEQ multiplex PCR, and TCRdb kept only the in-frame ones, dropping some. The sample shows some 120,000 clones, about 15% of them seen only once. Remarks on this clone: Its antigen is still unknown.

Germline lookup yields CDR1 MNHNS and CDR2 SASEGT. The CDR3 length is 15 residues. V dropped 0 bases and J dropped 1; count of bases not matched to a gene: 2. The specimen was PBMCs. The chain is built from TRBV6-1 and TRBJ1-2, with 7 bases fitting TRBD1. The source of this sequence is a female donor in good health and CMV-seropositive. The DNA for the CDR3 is TGTGCCAGCAGTGAAGCCGGGACAGTTAACTATGGCTACACCTTC. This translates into CASSEAGTVNYGYTF.